This is a list of T cell receptor beta chains from one sample in a study of identical twins. One entry per CDR3 protein results from TCRdb running MiXCR on the 5' RACE reads. The sample has 1,800,000 or so distinct CDR3 sequences; around a third are singletons. The sample comprised cord blood. The receptors here all came from a newborn girl in good health. The CDR3 runs from the conserved cysteine through the conserved F or W.

V gene | CDR3 protein
TRBV5-1 | CASSSDGRANSPLHF
TRBV5-1 | CASAAGRGNTEAFF
TRBV2 | CASSPRWSNYGYTF
TRBV6-5 | CASSYFGTGNEKLFF
TRBV21-1 | CASSKTLGLAEQFF
TRBV20-1 | CSARIGANTGELFF
TRBV28 | CASRTAGTGNQPQHF
TRBV4-2 | CASSQGRDTDYTF
TRBV6-5 | CASSYFPSYNEQFF
TRBV12-3/TRBV12-4 | CASSLGLAGGPFYNEQFF
TRBV11-2 | CASSSRGAYNEQFF
TRBV6-5 | CASSYGGTNNSPPHF
TRBV27 | CASSFRQGHTDTQYF
TRBV28 | CASSFTPNSPLHF
TRBV20-1 | CSATGTRSTYEQYF
TRBV3-1 | CASSQDLVGLAGLEQFF
TRBV9 | CASSVATLRLAGDYNEQFF
TRBV11-2 | CASSLGPPYGYTF
TRBV27 | CASSSGDRVYEQFF
TRBV21-1 | CASSKETGETEAFF
TRBV7-2 | CASTYGLASYEQYF
TRBV5-1 | CASSRVPITGQGMSGYTF
TRBV24-1 | CATSDLTSGETDTQYF
TRBV7-6 | CASSLQGRVADTQYF
TRBV14 | CASSQVGEGPTNEQFF
TRBV5-1 | CASSPGLALMVDTQYF
TRBV28 | CASRAGLSNGPQHF
TRBV5-1 | CASSLGDTYNEQFF
TRBV20-1 | CSEGLPGTDTQYF
TRBV6-1 | CASSEARGSEAFF
TRBV5-5 | CASSLFLNNEKLFF
TRBV5-5 | CASRARYDREYEQYF
TRBV7-2 | CASSSSANYGYTF
TRBV20-1 | CSASRRVHEQYF
TRBV24-1 | CATSARDTSYEQYF
TRBV5-5 | CASSSIAGAVYNEQFF
TRBV20-1 | CSARDPGQGAMNTEAFF
TRBV29-1 | CSVDLRTGAYGYTF